This T cell receptor beta chain originates from a study of blood T cells in healthy people across ages. Healthy Caucasian individuals from Russia aged about 6 to 90 served as donors. Every donor gave roughly 9.2 milliliters of peripheral blood. The second PCR ran roughly 6 to 12 cycles with a sample-barcoded 5' primer and J-beta primers. Each cDNA molecule, via a template-switch adaptor with 12 random nucleotides, was tagged. TCRdb processed the 5' RACE reads anew with MiXCR; each CDR3 protein has one entry. The repertoire holds some 880,000 distinct CDR3 sequences, with about 34% as singletons. V was clipped by 0 bases and J by 0 bases; unmatched bases: 13. CDR3 length: 20 residues. Per germline, CDR1 SGHTA and CDR2 FQGNSA.

The chain uses TRBV7-2 and TRBJ2-3; 9 bases fit TRBD2. Sequences were obtained from blood. The TCR was taken from a man aged 18 to 30 in good health. The CDR3 region is CASSLAPWSGGLTSTDTQYF. The CDR3 DNA reads as TGTGCCAGCAGCTTAGCCCCATGGAGCGGGGGGCTGACTAGCACAGATACGCAGTATTTT. Based on the CDR3 plus reference TRBV7-2 and TRBJ2-3, the full variable domain is GAGVSQSPSNKVTEKGKDVELRCDPISGHTALYWYRQSLGQGLEFLIYFQGNSAPDKSGLPSDRFSAERTGGSVSTLTIQRTQQEDSAVYLCASSLAPWSGGLTSTDTQYFGPGTRLTVL.